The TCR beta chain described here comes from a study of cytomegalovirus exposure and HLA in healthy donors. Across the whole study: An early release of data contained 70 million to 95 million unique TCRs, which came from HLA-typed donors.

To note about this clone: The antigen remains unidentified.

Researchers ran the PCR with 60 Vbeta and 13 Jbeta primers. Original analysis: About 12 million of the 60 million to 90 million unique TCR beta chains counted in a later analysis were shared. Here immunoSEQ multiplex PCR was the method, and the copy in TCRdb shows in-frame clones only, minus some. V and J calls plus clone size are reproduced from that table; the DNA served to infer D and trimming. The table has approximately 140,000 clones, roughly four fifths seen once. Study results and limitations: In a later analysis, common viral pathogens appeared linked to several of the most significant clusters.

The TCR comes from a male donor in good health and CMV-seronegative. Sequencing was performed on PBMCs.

CDR3 residues: CASRADTQYF. The CDR3 region has the DNA TGTGCCAGCAGGGCCGATACGCAGTATTTT. V gene TRBV6-1 combines with J gene TRBJ2-3; D is uncertain. The CDR3 covers 10 residues. CDR1 and CDR2 (germline): MNHNS, SASEGT. V shed 6 bases and J shed 6 bases, with 4 bases lying between them.